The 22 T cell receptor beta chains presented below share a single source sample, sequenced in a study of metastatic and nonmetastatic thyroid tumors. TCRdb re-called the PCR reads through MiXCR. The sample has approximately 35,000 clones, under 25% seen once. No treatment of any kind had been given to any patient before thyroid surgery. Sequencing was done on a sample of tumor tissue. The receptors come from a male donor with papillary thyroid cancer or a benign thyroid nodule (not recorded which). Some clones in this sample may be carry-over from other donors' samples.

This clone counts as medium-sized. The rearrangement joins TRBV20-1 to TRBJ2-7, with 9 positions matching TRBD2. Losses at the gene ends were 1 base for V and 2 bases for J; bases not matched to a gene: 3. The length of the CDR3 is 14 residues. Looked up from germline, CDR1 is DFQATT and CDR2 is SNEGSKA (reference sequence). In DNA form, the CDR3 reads TGCAGTGCTAGAGCTAGCGGGGCTCCCTACGAGCAGTACTTC. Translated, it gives CSARASGAPYEQYF.

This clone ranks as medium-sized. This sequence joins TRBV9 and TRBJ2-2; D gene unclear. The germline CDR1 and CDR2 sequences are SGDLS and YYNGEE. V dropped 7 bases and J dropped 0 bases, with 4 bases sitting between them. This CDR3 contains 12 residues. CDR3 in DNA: TGTGCCAGCGGCCCGAACACCGGGGAGCTGTTTTTT. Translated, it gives CASGPNTGELFF.

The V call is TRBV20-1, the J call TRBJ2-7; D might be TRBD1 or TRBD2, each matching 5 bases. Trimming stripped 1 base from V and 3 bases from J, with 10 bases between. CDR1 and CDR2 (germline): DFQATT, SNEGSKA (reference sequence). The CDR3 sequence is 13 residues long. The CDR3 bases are TGCAGTGCTAGAGCGGGACGGGACTACGAGCAGTACTTC. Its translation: CSARAGRDYEQYF.

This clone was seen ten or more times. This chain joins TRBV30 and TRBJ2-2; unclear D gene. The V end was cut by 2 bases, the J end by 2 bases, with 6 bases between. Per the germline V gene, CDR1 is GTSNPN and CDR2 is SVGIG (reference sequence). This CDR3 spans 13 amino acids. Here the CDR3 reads CAWSLYNTGELFF. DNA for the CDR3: TGTGCCTGGAGTCTGTATAACACCGGGGAGCTGTTTTTT.

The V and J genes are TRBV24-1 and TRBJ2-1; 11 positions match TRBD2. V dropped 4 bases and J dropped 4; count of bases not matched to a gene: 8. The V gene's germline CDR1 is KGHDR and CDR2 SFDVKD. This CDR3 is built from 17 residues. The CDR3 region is CATSDKITSGRYNEQFF. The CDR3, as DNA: TGTGCCACCAGTGACAAAATCACTAGCGGGAGATACAATGAGCAGTTCTTC.

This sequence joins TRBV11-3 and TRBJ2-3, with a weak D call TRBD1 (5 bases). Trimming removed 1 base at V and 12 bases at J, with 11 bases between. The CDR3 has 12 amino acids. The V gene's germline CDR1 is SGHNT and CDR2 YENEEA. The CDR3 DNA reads TGTGCCAGCAGCTTAGCCAGGGATCCCCAGTATTTT. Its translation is CASSLARDPQYF. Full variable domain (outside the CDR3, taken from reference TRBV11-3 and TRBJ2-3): EAGVVQSPRYKIIEKKQPVAFWCNPISGHNTLYWYLQNLGQGPELLIRYENEEAVDDSQLPKDRFSAERLKGVDSTLKIQPAELGDSAVYLCASSLARDPQYFGPGTRLTVL.

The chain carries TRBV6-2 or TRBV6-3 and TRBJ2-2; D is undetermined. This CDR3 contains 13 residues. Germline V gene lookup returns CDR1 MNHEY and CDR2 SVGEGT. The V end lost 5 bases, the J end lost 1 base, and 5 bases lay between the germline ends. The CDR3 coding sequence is TGTGCCAGCAGTCACGAGAACACCGGGGAGCTGTTTTTT. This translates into CASSHENTGELFF.

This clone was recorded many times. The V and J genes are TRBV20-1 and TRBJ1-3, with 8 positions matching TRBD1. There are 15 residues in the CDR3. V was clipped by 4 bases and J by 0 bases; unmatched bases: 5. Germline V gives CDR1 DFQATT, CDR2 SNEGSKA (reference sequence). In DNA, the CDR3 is TGCAGTGCTACACAGGGGGTACGCTCTGGAAACACCATATATTTT. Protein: CSATQGVRSGNTIYF.

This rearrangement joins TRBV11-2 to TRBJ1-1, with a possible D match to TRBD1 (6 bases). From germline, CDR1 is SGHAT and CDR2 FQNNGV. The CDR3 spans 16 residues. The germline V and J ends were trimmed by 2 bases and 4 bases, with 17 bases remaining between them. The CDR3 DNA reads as TGTGCCAGCAGCTTAAGGGTTGGGGGCCCGTGCACTGAAGCTTTCTTT. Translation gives CASSLRVGGPCTEAFF.

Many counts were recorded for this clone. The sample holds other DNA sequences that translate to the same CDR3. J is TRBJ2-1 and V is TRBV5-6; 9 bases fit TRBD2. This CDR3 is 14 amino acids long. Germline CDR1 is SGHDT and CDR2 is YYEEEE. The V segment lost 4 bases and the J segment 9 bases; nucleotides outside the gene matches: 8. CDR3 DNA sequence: TGTGCCAGCAGCCCCTTAGCGGGAGTAACTGAGCAGTTCTTC. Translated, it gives CASSPLAGVTEQFF.

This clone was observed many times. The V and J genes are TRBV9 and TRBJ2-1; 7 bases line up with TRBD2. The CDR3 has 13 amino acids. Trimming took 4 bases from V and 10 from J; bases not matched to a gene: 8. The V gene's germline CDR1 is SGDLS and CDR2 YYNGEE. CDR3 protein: CASSWREIGEQFF. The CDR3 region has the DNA TGTGCCAGCAGCTGGCGGGAGATAGGCGAGCAGTTCTTC.

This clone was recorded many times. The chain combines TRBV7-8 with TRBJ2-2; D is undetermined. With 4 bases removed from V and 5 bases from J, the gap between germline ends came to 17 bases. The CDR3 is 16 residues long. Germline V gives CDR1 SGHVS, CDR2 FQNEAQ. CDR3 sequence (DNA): TGTGCCAGCAGCTCTCCCAGACTCCTCTTAACCGGGGAGCTGTTTTTT. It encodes CASSSPRLLLTGELFF.

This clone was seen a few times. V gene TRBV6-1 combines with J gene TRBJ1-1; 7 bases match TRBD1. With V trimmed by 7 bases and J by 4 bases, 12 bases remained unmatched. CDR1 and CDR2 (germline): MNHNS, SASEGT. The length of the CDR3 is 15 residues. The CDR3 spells CASIGTDWDGTEAFF. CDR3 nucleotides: TGTGCCAGCATCGGGACAGACTGGGATGGCACTGAAGCTTTCTTT.

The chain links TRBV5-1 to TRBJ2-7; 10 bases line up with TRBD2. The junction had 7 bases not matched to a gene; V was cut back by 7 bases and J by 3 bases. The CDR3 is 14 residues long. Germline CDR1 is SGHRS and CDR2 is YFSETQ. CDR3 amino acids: CASGIAGGYYEQYF. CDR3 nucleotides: TGCGCCAGCGGAATAGCGGGAGGATACTACGAGCAGTACTTC.

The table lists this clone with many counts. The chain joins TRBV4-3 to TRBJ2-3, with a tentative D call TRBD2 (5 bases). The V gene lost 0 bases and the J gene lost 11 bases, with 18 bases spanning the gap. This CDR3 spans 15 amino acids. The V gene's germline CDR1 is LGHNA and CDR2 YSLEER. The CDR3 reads CASSQDLIETTKQYF. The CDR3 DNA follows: TGCGCCAGCAGCCAAGATCTAATTGAGACTACGAAGCAGTATTTT.

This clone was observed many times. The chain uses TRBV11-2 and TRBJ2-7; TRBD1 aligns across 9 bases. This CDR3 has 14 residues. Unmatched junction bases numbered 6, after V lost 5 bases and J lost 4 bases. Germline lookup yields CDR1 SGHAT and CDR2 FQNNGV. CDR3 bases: TGTGCCAGCAGCCCCGGGACAGGGTTTTACGAGCAGTACTTC. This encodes CASSPGTGFYEQYF.

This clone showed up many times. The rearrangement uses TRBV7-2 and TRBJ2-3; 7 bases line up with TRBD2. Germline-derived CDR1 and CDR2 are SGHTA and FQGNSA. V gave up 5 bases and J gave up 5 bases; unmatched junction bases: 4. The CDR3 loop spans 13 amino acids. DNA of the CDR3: TGTGCCAGCAGCACCTTAGCGGGAGATACGCAGTATTTT. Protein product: CASSTLAGDTQYF.

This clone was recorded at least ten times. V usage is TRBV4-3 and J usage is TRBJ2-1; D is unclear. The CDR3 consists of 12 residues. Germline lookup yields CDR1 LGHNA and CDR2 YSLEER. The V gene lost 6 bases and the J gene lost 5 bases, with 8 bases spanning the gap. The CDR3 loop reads CASSFTDNEQFF. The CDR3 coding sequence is TGCGCCAGCAGTTTCACAGACAATGAGCAGTTCTTC.

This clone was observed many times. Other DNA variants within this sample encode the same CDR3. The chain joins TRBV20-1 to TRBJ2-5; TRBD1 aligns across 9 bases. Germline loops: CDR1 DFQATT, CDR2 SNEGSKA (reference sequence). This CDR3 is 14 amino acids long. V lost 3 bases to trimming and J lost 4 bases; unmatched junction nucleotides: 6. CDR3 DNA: TGCAGTGCTAGGCTTACAGGGGGCCGAGAGACCCAGTACTTC. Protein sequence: CSARLTGGRETQYF.

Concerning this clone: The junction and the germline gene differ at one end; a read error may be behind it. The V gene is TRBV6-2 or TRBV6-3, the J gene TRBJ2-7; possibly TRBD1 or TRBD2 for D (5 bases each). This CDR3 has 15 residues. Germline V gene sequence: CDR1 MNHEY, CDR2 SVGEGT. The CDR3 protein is CARSVSGTWGYEQYF. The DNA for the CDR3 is TGTGCCCGCAGCGTCTCCGGGACCTGGGGGTACGAGCAGTACTTC.

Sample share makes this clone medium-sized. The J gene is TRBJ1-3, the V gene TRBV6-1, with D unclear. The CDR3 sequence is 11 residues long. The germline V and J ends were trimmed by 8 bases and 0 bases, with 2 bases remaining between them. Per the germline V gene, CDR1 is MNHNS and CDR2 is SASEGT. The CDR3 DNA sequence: TGTGCCAGCCCCTCTGGAAACACCATATATTTT. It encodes CASPSGNTIYF.

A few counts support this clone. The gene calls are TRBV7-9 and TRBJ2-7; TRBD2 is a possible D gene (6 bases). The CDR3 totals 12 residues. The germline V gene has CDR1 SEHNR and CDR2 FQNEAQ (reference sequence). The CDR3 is CESSLQSGEKYF. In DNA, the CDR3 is TGTGAAAGCAGTTTGCAGTCGGGAGAGAAGTACTTC. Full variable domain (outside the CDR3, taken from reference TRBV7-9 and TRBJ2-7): DTGVSQNPRHKITKRGQNVTFRCDPISEHNRLYWYRQTLGQGPEFLTYFQNEAQLEKSRLLSDRFSAERPKGSFSTLEIQRTEQGDSAMYLCESSLQSGEKYFGPGTRLTVT.